This T cell receptor (beta chain) was obtained from a study of CD8 T cells in Susac syndrome. With 8 bases clipped from V and 4 bases from J, the junction kept 6 bases outside the gene matches. Germline loops: CDR1 MNHEY, CDR2 SVGAGI. The length of the CDR3 is 14 residues. This clonotype occurred once. A quantity of roughly 0.5 to 1 ug RNA underwent reverse transcription using random hexamers. TCRdb itself ran the immunoSEQ multiplex PCR reads through MiXCR, one entry per CDR3 protein. The table has about 150,000 distinct CDR3 sequences, nearly 97% seen once. The chain uses TRBV6-5 and TRBJ2-1; TRBD2 matches at 9 bases. The sequenced material came from CD8+ T cells from PBMCs. This receptor was identified in a human donor with multiple sclerosis. The CDR3 nucleotides read TGTGCCAGCGGGGGCAGCGGGGGGTACAATGAGCAGTTCTTC. Its translation: CASGGSGGYNEQFF.